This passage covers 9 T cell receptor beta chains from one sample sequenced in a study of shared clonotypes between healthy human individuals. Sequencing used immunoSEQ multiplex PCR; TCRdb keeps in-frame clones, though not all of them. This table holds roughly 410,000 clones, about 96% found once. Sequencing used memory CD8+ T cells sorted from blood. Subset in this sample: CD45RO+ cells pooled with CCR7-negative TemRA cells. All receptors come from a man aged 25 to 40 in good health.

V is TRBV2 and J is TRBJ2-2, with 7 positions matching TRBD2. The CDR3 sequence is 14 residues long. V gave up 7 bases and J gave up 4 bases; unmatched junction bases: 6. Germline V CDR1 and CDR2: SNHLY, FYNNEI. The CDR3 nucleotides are TGTGCCAGCAACCCGGGAGGAAGCACCGGGGAGCTGTTTTTT. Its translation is CASNPGGSTGELFF.

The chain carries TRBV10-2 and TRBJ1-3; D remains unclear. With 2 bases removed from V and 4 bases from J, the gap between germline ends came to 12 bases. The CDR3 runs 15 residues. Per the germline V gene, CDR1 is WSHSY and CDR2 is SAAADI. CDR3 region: CASSETPPAGNTIYF. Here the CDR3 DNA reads TGCGCCAGCAGTGAGACGCCTCCAGCCGGAAACACCATATATTTT.

This CDR3 is CASRHPQQGGTEAFF. In nucleotides, the CDR3 is TGTGCCAGCAGACACCCCCAGCAGGGAGGGACTGAAGCTTTCTTT. The genes are TRBV5-8 and TRBJ1-1, with D possibly being TRBD1 (5 bases). The germline CDR1 and CDR2 sequences are SGHTS and YDEGEE. V was pared by 5 bases and J by 5 bases, with 19 bases between. The CDR3 consists of 15 residues.

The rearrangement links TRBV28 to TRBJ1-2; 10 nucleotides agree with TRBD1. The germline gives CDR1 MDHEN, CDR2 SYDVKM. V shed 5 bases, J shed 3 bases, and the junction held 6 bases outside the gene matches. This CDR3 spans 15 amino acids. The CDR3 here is CASSPRDRGYYGYTF. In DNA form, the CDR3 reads TGTGCCAGCAGTCCCCGGGACAGGGGATACTATGGCTACACCTTC.

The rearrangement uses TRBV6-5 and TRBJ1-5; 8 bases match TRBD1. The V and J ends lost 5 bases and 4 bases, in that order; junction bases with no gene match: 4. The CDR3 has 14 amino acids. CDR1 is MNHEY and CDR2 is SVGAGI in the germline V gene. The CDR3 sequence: CASSTGTGNQPQHF. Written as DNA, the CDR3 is TGTGCCAGCAGTACCGGGACAGGAAATCAGCCCCAGCATTTT.

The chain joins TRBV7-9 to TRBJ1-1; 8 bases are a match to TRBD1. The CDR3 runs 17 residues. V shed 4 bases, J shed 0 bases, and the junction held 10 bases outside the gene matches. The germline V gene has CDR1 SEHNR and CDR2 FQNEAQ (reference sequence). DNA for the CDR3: TGTGCCAGCAGCTCCCCCAGGTCCAGGGGGCTGAACACTGAAGCTTTCTTT. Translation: CASSSPRSRGLNTEAFF. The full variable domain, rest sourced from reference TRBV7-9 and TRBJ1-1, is DTGVSQNPRHKITKRGQNVTFRCDPISEHNRLYWYRQTLGQGPEFLTYFQNEAQLEKSRLLSDRFSAERPKGSFSTLEIQRTEQGDSAMYLCASSSPRSRGLNTEAFFGQGTRLTVV.

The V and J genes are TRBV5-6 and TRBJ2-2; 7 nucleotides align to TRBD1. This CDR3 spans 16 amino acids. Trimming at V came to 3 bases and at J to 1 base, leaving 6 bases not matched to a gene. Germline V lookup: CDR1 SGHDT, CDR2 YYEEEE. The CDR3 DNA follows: TGTGCCAGCAGCTACTGGGGGACAGTGAACACCGGGGAGCTGTTTTTT. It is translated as CASSYWGTVNTGELFF.

CDR3 sequence: CASSAGTGGTDTQYF. The CDR3 nucleotides are TGTGCCAGCAGCGCCGGGACAGGGGGCACAGATACGCAGTATTTT. V and J are TRBV11-3 and TRBJ2-3; the match to TRBD1 covers 10 bases. Germline V gene lookup returns CDR1 SGHNT and CDR2 YENEEA. The CDR3 covers 15 residues. V was clipped by 5 bases and J by 1 base; unmatched bases: 3. Variable domain in full (rest from reference TRBV11-3 and TRBJ2-3): EAGVVQSPRYKIIEKKQPVAFWCNPISGHNTLYWYLQNLGQGPELLIRYENEEAVDDSQLPKDRFSAERLKGVDSTLKIQPAELGDSAVYLCASSAGTGGTDTQYFGPGTRLTVL.

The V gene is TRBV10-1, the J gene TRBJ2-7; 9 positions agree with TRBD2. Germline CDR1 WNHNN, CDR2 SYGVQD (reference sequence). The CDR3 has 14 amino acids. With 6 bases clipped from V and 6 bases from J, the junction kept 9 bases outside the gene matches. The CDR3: CASSEAGGEGEQYF. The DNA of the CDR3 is TGCGCCAGCAGCGAAGCGGGAGGTGAGGGCGAGCAGTACTTC.